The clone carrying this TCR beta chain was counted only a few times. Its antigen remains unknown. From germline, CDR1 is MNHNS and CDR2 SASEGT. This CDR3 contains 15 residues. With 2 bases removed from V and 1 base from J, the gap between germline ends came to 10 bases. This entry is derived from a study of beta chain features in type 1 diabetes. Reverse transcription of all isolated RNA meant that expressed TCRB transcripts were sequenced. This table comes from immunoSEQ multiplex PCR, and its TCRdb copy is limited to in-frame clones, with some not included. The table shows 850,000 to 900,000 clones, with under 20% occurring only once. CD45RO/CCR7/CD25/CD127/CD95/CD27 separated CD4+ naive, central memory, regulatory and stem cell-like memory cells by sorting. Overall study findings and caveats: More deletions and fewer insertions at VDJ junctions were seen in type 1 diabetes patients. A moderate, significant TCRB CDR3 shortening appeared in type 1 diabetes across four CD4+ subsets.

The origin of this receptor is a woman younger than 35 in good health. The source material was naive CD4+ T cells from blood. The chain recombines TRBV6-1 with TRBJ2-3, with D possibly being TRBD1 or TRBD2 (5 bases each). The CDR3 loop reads CASSEMVGGTDTQYF. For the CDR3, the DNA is TGTGCCAGCAGTGAAATGGTGGGGGGCACAGATACGCAGTATTTT.